These 27 T cell receptor beta chains originate from one sample sequenced in a study of T-cell memory formation after mild COVID-19. TCRdb re-derived calls from the 5' RACE reads in MiXCR, one entry per CDR3 protein. The sample lists about 410,000 distinct CDR3 sequences, around 17% seen once, with roughly 21% in the top ten. Sequences were obtained from PBMCs or a T cell subset sorted from them (not recorded which). The source of these receptors is a man between 18 and 29 years old who had mild COVID-19 (a few samples of this study predate the infection). Cell type and time point are not known.

The V gene is TRBV6-5, the J gene TRBJ2-3, with D perhaps TRBD2 (6 bases). There are 15 residues in the CDR3. V was trimmed by 0 bases and J by 4 bases, leaving 11 bases between them. Germline V gene sequence: CDR1 MNHEY, CDR2 SVGAGI. The CDR3 reads CASSYSTGVPDTQYF. The CDR3, as DNA: TGTGCCAGCAGTTACTCGACGGGGGTACCAGATACGCAGTATTTT.

The chain uses TRBV5-1 and TRBJ2-1, with D perhaps TRBD1 (6 bases). Germline-derived CDR1 and CDR2 are SGHRS and YFSETQ. CDR3 size: 16 residues. Trimming took off 4 bases at V and 0 bases at J, with 14 bases between the two ends. Here the CDR3 DNA reads TGCGCCAGCAGCCGGAATAAGGACAGCTCCTACAATGAGCAGTTCTTC. This encodes CASSRNKDSSYNEQFF.

The genes are TRBV5-1 and TRBJ1-1; a weak D match, TRBD1 (6 bases). Trimming left V 4 bases short and J 3 bases short, with 16 bases between. CDR3 length equals 15 residues. Germline V gene sequence: CDR1 SGHRS, CDR2 YFSETQ. The CDR3 loop is CASSLARGGDTEAFF. The CDR3 DNA sequence: TGCGCCAGCAGCCTTGCCAGGGGCGGGGACACTGAAGCTTTCTTT.

This clonotype turned up a few times. V and J are TRBV5-1 and TRBJ2-4; tentatively, D is TRBD1 or TRBD2 (5 bases each). V lost 1 base to trimming and J lost 8 bases, with 13 bases between them. The CDR3 consists of 14 residues. CDR1 SGHRS and CDR2 YFSETQ come from the germline V gene. The CDR3 spells CASSLSGRVDIQYF. CDR3 DNA sequence: TGCGCCAGCAGCTTGTCAGGGCGGGTAGACATTCAGTACTTC.

This clonotype was observed a handful of times. The chain couples TRBV20-1 to TRBJ2-1; maybe TRBD2 (5 bases). Trimming pared 6 bases from V and 8 bases from J, leaving 17 bases between. Germline V lookup: CDR1 DFQATT, CDR2 SNEGSKA (reference sequence). The CDR3 contains 13 residues. CDR3 sequence (DNA): TGCAGTGCCCCGGACTGGCGGTGGGATGAGCAGTTCTTC. Translation: CSAPDWRWDEQFF.

The rearrangement joins TRBV20-1 to TRBJ1-1; D remains ambiguous. Trimming took off 4 bases at V and 5 bases at J, with 11 bases between the two ends. CDR3 length: 12 residues. CDR1 and CDR2 (germline): DFQATT, SNEGSKA (reference sequence). This CDR3 is CSAIVPGTEAFF. In nucleotides, the CDR3 is TGCAGTGCTATCGTTCCGGGAACTGAAGCTTTCTTT.

V is TRBV3-1 and J is TRBJ1-1; D gene unclear. Germline V lookup: CDR1 LGHDT, CDR2 YNNKEL (reference sequence). The CDR3 is 16 amino acids. The V end lost 0 bases, the J end lost 3 bases, and 14 bases lay between the germline ends. The CDR3 protein is CASSQDRWGGHTEAFF. DNA of the CDR3: TGTGCCAGCAGCCAAGATCGATGGGGAGGGCACACTGAAGCTTTCTTT.

The V and J genes are TRBV5-4 and TRBJ2-2, with TRBD2 matching 11 bases. The junction had 4 bases not matched to a gene; V was cut back by 3 bases and J by 3 bases. This CDR3 has 16 amino acids. Per germline, CDR1 SGHNT and CDR2 YYREEE (reference sequence). The CDR3 loop is CASSSRSGGDTGELFF. CDR3 in DNA: TGTGCCAGCAGCTCCCGTAGCGGGGGGGACACCGGGGAGCTGTTTTTT.

The chain is built from TRBV12-3 or TRBV12-4 and TRBJ2-3, with D unclear. The CDR3 spans 12 residues. V lost 7 bases and J 6 bases, leaving 11 bases between the germline ends. CDR3 sequence reads: CASTSLTDTQYF. The CDR3 bases are TGTGCCAGCACCTCTCTGACTGATACGCAGTATTTT.

This clonotype has more than one count but fewer than ten. This chain joins TRBV9 and TRBJ2-5, with D perhaps assigned TRBD1 or TRBD2 (5 bases each). This CDR3 is built from 15 residues. Germline V gene data show CDR1 as SGDLS and CDR2 as YYNGEE. Trimming took 0 bases from V and 5 from J, leaving 14 bases between them. The CDR3 bases are TGTGCCAGCAGCGTAGAGATCGGGGCCGGGGAGACCCAGTACTTC. Translated, it gives CASSVEIGAGETQYF.

This clonotype has just a few counts. The CDR3, as DNA: TGCGCCAGCAGCCAAGGCTTTACTACCGGGGGATTTGGTGAAAAACTGTTTTTT. Its protein product is CASSQGFTTGGFGEKLFF. V is TRBV4-1 and J is TRBJ1-4; TRBD1 might be the D (5 bases). Germline assignment: CDR1 MGHRA and CDR2 YSYEKL. V was pared by 1 base and J by 7 bases, with 22 bases between. The CDR3 runs 18 residues.

V gene TRBV4-1 combines with J gene TRBJ1-5; D unclear. Trimming removed 4 bases at V and 1 base at J, with 11 bases between. The CDR3 is 15 amino acids. Per germline, CDR1 MGHRA and CDR2 YSYEKL. CDR3 in amino acids: CASSPSLRSNQPQHF. CDR3 nucleotide sequence: TGCGCCAGCAGCCCCAGCCTCCGGAGCAATCAGCCCCAGCATTTT.

This clonotype was counted a few times. This sequence joins TRBV23-1 and TRBJ2-5, with 8 bases identical to TRBD1. TRBV23-1 qualifies as an ORF whose function is uncertain. V shed 2 bases and J 2 bases; nucleotides not matched to a gene: 13. The CDR3 runs to 18 residues. The CDR3 reads CASSQGQGCPGTQETQYF. The CDR3 DNA follows: TGCGCCAGCAGTCAAGGACAGGGCTGTCCGGGGACACAAGAGACCCAGTACTTC.

The rearrangement links TRBV5-6 to TRBJ2-1, with TRBD2 matching over 11 bases. CDR3 size: 14 residues. Germline-derived CDR1 and CDR2 are SGHDT and YYEEEE. V shed 3 bases and J 8 bases; nucleotides not matched to a gene: 4. The CDR3 coding sequence is TGTGCCAGCAGCTGGAGACTAGCGGGGCATGAGCAGTTCTTC. It specifies CASSWRLAGHEQFF.

CDR3 sequence: CASSQDGAGEGRNQPQHF. In nucleotides, the CDR3 is TGCGCCAGCAGCCAAGACGGAGCAGGGGAAGGGCGCAATCAGCCCCAGCATTTT. V usage is TRBV4-1 and J usage is TRBJ1-5; tentative D call: TRBD1 (6 bases). V was clipped by 0 bases and J by 2 bases, with 17 bases between them. The CDR3 runs 18 residues. Per germline, CDR1 MGHRA and CDR2 YSYEKL.

The chain couples TRBV7-2 to TRBJ1-2; possible D gene TRBD1, 6 bases. V was shortened by 5 bases and J by 12 bases, with 22 bases between the two germline ends. The CDR3 loop spans 14 amino acids. Looked up from germline, CDR1 is SGHTA and CDR2 is FQGNSA. The CDR3 reads CASSPHLGGRIDTF. The DNA for the CDR3 is TGTGCCAGCAGCCCCCACCTGGGGGGGCGCATAGACACCTTC.

The chain couples TRBV3-1 to TRBJ1-2, with 7 bases that match TRBD1. CDR1 and CDR2 (germline): LGHDT, YNNKEL (reference sequence). CDR3 length: 15 residues. V lost 5 bases, J lost 3 bases, and 9 bases stayed unmatched. Here the CDR3 reads CASSKWDSPDYGYTF. The CDR3 region has the DNA TGTGCCAGCAGCAAATGGGACAGTCCGGACTATGGCTACACCTTC.

The CDR3 here is CASSQTSGAVDTQYF. The CDR3 bases are TGCGCCAGCAGCCAAACTAGCGGGGCGGTAGATACGCAGTATTTT. The chain is built from TRBV5-1 and TRBJ2-3; TRBD2 matches at 10 bases. Looked up from germline, CDR1 is SGHRS and CDR2 is YFSETQ. After removal of 4 bases from V and 5 bases from J, the junction contained 7 bases not matched to a gene. CDR3 length equals 15 residues.

The chain carries TRBV5-1 and TRBJ1-1; no clear D gene. The CDR3 runs 16 residues. V dropped 4 bases and J dropped 1 base, with 17 bases sitting between them. From germline, CDR1 is SGHRS and CDR2 YFSETQ. CDR3 sequence (DNA): TGCGCCAGCAGCCGTGAGATTTTGGGCCCGAACACTGAAGCTTTCTTT. Translation: CASSREILGPNTEAFF. The variable domain in full, with the rest retrieved from reference TRBV5-1 and TRBJ1-1, is KAGVTQTPRYLIKTRGQQVTLSCSPISGHRSVSWYQQTPGQGLQFLFEYFSETQRNKGNFPGRFSGRQFSNSRSEMNVSTLELGDSALYLCASSREILGPNTEAFFGQGTRLTVV.

This clonotype has only a few counts. The chain joins TRBV12-3 or TRBV12-4 to TRBJ2-1; TRBD1 is a possible D gene (6 bases). This CDR3 is built from 14 residues. The V end lost 1 base, the J end lost 9 bases, and 13 bases lay between the germline ends. CDR3 DNA: TGTGCCAGCAGTTTAGGGACAGCCTACGTTGAGCAGTTCTTC. Translation: CASSLGTAYVEQFF.

The gene calls are TRBV5-6 and TRBJ2-3; D remains ambiguous. Trimming took 0 bases from V and 4 from J, leaving 12 bases between them. The CDR3 has 15 residues. Germline V gene data show CDR1 as SGHDT and CDR2 as YYEEEE. The chain's CDR3 is CASSLVSPGSDTQYF. In DNA, the CDR3 is TGTGCCAGCAGCTTGGTTTCACCCGGGTCAGATACGCAGTATTTT.

J is TRBJ2-3 and V is TRBV7-9; maybe TRBD1 (5 bases). The germline V and J ends were trimmed by 4 bases and 3 bases, with 11 bases remaining between them. Germline V CDR1 and CDR2: SEHNR, FQNEAQ (reference sequence). The CDR3 sequence is 14 residues long. Here the CDR3 DNA reads TGTGCCAGCAGCTGGAGCTCAGGGACAGATACGCAGTATTTT. Protein product: CASSWSSGTDTQYF.

Points on this clonotype: An end of the junction does not agree with germline; a read error may underlie this. V gene TRBV6-2 or TRBV6-3 combines with J gene TRBJ2-1; tentatively, D is TRBD2 (5 bases). CDR1 is MNHEY and CDR2 is SVGEGT in the germline V gene. This CDR3 spans 11 amino acids. In DNA form, the CDR3 reads TGTGACAGCAGCCTGAGCGGAGAGCAGTTCTTC. It translates to CDSSLSGEQFF.

This clonotype was detected ten times or more. The J gene is TRBJ1-5, the V gene TRBV7-2; 8 nucleotides align to TRBD1. V lost 2 bases to trimming and J lost 6 bases; unmatched junction nucleotides: 9. Germline-derived CDR1 and CDR2 are SGHTA and FQGNSA. CDR3 length: 16 amino acids. The CDR3, as DNA: TGTGCCAGCAGCTTATATCTCGACAGGGGCGGTCAGCCCCAGCATTTT. It specifies CASSLYLDRGGQPQHF.

The table lists this clonotype with many counts. V usage is TRBV4-2 and J usage is TRBJ2-1, with 7 bases that match TRBD2. V lost 0 bases and J lost 6; bases outside the gene matches: 8. The CDR3 has 16 amino acids. The germline V gene encodes CDR1 LGHNA and CDR2 YNFKEQ. The CDR3 sequence: CASSQDADGGFNEQFF. In DNA, the CDR3 is TGTGCCAGCAGCCAAGATGCAGACGGGGGGTTCAATGAGCAGTTCTTC.

The V and J genes are TRBV28 and TRBJ1-1; possibly TRBD1 for D (5 bases). Germline V CDR1 and CDR2: MDHEN, SYDVKM. V was cut by 4 bases and J by 1 base, with 13 bases left in between. This CDR3 has 15 amino acids. The chain's CDR3 is CASSSPGTENTEAFF. CDR3 DNA sequence: TGTGCCAGCAGTTCGCCCGGGACCGAGAACACTGAAGCTTTCTTT.

This clonotype turned up a few times. The chain recombines TRBV7-6 with TRBJ2-1; 7 bases match TRBD2. With V trimmed by 1 base and J by 8 bases, 8 bases remained unmatched. The CDR3 loop spans 15 amino acids. The germline V gene encodes CDR1 SGHVS and CDR2 FNYEAQ. In DNA, the CDR3 is TGTGCCAGCAGCTTAGTGGGGGGGTTCTCCTATGAGCAGTTCTTC. Translated: CASSLVGGFSYEQFF. Looking up the rest from reference TRBV7-6 and TRBJ2-1 gives the full variable domain: GAGVSQSPRYKVTKRGQDVALRCDPISGHVSLYWYRQALGQGPEFLTYFNYEAQQDKSGLPNDRFSAERPEGSISTLTIQRTEQRDSAMYRCASSLVGGFSYEQFFGPGTRLTVL.